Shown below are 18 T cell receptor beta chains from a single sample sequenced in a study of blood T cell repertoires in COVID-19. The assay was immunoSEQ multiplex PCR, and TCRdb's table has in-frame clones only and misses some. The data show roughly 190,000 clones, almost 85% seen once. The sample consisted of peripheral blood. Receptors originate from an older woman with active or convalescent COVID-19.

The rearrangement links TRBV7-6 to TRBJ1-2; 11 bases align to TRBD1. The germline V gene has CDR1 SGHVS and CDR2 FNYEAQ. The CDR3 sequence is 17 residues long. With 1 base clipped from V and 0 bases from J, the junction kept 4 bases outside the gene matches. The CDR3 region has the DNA TGTGCCAGCAGCTTAGAGGACAGGGGGCATTCTAACTATGGCTACACCTTC. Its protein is CASSLEDRGHSNYGYTF.

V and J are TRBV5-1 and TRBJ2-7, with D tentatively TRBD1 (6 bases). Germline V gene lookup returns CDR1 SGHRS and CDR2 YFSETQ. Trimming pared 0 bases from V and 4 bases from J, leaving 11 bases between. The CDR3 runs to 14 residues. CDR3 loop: CASSLETRGYEQYF. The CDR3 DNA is TGCGCCAGCAGCTTGGAAACGAGGGGGTACGAGCAGTACTTC.

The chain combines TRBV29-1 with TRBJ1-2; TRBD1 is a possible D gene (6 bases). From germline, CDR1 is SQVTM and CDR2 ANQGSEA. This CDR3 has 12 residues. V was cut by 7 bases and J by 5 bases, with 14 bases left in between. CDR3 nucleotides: TGCAGCGCCAAACAGGGTGCTTATGGCTACACCTTC. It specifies CSAKQGAYGYTF.

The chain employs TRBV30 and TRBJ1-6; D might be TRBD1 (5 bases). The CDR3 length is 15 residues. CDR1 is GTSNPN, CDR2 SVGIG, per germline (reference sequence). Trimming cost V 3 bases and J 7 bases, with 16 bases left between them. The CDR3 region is CAWRGQGIGNSPLHF. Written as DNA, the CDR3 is TGTGCCTGGAGAGGACAAGGGATAGGGAATTCACCCCTCCACTTT. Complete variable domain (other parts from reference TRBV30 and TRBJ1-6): SQTIHQWPATLVQPVGSPLSLECTVEGTSNPNLYWYRQAAGRGLQLLFYSVGIGQISSEVPQNLSASRPQDRQFILSSKKLLLSDSGFYLCAWRGQGIGNSPLHFGNGTRLTVT.

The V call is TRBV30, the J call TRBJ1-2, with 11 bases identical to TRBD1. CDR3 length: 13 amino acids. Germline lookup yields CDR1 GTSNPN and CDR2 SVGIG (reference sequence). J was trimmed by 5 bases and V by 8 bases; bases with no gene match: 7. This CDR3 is CARIGTGGYGYTF. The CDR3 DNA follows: TGTGCCAGAATCGGGACAGGGGGGTATGGCTACACCTTC.

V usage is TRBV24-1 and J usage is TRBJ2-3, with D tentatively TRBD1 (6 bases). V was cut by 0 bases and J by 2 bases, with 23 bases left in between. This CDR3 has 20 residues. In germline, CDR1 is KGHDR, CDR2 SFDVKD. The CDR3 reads CATSDLVSWVDRRYTDTQYF. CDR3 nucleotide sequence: TGTGCCACCAGTGATTTGGTGTCGTGGGTAGACAGGCGCTACACAGATACGCAGTATTTT.

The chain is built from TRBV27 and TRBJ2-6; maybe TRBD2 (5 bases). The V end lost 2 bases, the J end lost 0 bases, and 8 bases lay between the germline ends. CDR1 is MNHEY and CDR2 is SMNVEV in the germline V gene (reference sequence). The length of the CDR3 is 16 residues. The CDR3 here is CASSLRGYSGANVLTF. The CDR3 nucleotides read TGTGCCAGCAGTTTACGAGGGTACTCTGGGGCCAACGTCCTGACTTTC. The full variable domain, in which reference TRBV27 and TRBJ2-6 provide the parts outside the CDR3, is EAQVTQNPRYLITVTGKKLTVTCSQNMNHEYMSWYRQDPGLGLRQIYYSMNVEVTDKGDVPEGYKVSRKEKRNFPLILESPSPNQTSLYFCASSLRGYSGANVLTFGAGSRLTVL.

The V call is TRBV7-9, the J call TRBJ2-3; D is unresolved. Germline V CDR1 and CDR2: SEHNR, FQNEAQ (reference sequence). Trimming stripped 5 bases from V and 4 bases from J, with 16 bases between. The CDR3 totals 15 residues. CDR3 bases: TGTGCCAGCAGCCCGCGTAGTCCCGCATCAGATACGCAGTATTTT. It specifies CASSPRSPASDTQYF.

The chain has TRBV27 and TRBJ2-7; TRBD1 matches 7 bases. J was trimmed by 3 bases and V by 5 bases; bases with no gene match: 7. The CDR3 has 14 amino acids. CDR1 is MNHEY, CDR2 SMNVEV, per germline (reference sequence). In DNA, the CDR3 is TGTGCCAGCAGTGTACAGGGGTCCCTCTACGAGCAGTACTTC. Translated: CASSVQGSLYEQYF.

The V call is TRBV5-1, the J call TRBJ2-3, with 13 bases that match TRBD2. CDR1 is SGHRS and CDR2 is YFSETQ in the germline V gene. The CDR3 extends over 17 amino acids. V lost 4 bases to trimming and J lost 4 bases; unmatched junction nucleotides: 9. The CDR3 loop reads CASSRTLAGGPSDTQYF. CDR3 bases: TGCGCCAGCAGCCGGACACTAGCGGGAGGGCCCTCAGATACGCAGTATTTT.

CDR3 sequence reads: CASSPPGTGGEETQYF. The CDR3 bases are TGTGCCAGCAGTCCCCCCGGGACAGGGGGCGAAGAGACCCAGTACTTC. This chain joins TRBV28 and TRBJ2-5, with 12 bases fitting TRBD1. This CDR3 has 16 amino acids. CDR1 is MDHEN, CDR2 SYDVKM, per germline. The J segment lost 3 bases and the V segment lost 5 bases, leaving 7 bases of the junction unmatched.

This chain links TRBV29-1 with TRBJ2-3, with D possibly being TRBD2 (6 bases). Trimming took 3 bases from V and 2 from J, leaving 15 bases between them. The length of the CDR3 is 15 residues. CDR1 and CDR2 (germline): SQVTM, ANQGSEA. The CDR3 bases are TGCAGCGTTGATTGGTCCCGGGAGAACACAGATACGCAGTATTTT. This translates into CSVDWSRENTDTQYF.

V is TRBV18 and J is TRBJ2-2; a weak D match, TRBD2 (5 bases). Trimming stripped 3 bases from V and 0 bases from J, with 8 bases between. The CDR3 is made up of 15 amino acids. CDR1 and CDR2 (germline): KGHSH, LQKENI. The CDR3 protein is CASSPRGTNTGELFF. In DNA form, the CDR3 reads TGTGCCAGCTCACCCCGAGGGACGAACACCGGGGAGCTGTTTTTT.

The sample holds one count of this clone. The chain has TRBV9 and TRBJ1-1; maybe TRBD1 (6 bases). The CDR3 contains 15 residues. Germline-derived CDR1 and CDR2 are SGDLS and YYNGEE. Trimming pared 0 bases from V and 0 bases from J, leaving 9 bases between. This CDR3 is CASSVGQALNTEAFF. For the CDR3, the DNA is TGTGCCAGCAGCGTAGGACAGGCTCTGAACACTGAAGCTTTCTTT.

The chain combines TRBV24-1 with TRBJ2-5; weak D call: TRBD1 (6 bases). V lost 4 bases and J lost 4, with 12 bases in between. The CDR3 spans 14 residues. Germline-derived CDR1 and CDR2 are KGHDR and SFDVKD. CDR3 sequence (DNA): TGTGCCACCAGTGAAACAGGGACGCGAGAGACCCAGTACTTC. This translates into CATSETGTRETQYF.

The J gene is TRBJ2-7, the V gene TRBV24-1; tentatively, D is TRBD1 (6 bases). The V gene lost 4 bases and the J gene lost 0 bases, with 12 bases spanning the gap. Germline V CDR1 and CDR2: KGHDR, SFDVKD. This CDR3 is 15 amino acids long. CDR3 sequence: CATSDPRDTSYEQYF. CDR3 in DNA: TGTGCCACCAGTGACCCCCGGGACACCTCCTACGAGCAGTACTTC.

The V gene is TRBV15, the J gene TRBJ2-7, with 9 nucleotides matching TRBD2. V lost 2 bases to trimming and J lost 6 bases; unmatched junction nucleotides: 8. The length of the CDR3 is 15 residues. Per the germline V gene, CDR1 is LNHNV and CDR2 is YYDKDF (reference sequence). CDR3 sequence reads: CATSRSPAGGLEQYF. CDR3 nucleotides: TGTGCCACCAGCAGATCCCCCGCGGGAGGGCTCGAGCAGTACTTC.

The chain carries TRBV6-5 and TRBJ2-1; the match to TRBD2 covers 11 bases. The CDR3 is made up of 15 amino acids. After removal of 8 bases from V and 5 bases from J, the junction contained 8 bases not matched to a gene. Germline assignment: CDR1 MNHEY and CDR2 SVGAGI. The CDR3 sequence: CASVNIAGGNNEQFF. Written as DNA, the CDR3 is TGTGCCAGCGTTAACATAGCGGGAGGGAACAATGAGCAGTTCTTC.